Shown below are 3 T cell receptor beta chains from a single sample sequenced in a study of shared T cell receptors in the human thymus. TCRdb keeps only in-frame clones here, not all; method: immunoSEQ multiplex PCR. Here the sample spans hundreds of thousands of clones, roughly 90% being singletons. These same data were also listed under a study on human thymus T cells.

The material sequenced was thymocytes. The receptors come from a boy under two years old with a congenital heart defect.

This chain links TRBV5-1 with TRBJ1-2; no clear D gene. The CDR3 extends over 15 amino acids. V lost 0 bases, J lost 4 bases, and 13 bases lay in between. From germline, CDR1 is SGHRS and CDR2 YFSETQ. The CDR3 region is CASSLGRLPGYGYTF. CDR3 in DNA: TGCGCCAGCAGCTTGGGCAGGCTCCCTGGCTATGGCTACACCTTC.

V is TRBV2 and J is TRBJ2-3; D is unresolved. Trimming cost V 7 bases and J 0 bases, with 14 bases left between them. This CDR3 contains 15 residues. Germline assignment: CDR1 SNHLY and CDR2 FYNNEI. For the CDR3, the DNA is TGTGCCAGCATCCCACCCCTAGTTAGCACAGATACGCAGTATTTT. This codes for CASIPPLVSTDTQYF.

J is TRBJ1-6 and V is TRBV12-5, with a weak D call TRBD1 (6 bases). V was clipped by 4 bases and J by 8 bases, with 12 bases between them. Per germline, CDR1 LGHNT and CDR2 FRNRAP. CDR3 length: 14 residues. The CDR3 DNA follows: TGTGCTAGTGGTTCCGGGACAAACTATTCACCCCTCCACTTT. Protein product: CASGSGTNYSPLHF.